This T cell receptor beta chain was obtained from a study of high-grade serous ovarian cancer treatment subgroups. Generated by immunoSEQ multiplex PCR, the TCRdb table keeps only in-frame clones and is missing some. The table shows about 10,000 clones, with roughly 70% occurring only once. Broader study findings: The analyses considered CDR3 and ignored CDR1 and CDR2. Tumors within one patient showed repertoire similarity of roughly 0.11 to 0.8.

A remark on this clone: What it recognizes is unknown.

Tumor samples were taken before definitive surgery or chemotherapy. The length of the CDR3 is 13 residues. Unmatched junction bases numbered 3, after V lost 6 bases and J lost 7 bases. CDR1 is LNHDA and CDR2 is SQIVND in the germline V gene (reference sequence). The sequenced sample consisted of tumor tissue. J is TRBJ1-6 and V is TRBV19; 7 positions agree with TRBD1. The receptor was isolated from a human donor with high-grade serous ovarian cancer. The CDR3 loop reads CASRRGLNSPLHF. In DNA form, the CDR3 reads TGTGCCAGTAGAAGGGGGCTCAATTCACCCCTCCACTTT.